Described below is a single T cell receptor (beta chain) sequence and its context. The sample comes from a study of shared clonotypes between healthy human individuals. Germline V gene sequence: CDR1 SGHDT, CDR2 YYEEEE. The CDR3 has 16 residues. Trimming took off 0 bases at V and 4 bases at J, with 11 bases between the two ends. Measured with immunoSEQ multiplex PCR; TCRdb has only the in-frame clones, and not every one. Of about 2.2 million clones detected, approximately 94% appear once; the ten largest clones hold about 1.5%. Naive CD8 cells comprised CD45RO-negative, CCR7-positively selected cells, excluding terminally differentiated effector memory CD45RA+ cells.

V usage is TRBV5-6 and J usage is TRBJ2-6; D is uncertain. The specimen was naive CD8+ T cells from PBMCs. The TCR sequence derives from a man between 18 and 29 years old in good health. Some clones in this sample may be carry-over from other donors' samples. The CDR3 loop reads CASSLAWTAGANVLTF. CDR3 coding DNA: TGTGCCAGCAGCTTGGCGTGGACCGCCGGGGCCAACGTCCTGACTTTC.